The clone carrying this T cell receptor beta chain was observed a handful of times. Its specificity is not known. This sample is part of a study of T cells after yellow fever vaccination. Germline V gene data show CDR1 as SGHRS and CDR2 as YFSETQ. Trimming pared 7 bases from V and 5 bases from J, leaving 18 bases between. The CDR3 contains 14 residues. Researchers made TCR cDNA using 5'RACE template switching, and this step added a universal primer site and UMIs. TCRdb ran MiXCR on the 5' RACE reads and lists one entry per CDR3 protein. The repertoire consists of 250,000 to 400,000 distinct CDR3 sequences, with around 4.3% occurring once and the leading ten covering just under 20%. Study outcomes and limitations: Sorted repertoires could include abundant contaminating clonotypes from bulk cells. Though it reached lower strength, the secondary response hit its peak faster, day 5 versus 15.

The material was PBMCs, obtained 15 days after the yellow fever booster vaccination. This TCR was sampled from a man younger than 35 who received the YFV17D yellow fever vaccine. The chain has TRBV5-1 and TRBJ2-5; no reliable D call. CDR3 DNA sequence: TGCGCCAGCTCAAAAAAGGATGGCGTTGAGACCCAGTACTTC. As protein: CASSKKDGVETQYF.